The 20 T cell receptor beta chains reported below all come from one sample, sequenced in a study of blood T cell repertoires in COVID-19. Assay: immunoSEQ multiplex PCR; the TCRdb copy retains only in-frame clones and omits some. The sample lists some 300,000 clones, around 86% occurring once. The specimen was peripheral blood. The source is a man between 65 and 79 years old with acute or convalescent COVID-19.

The CDR3 spells CASSVGTSVPYEQYF. The CDR3 nucleotides are TGTGCCAGCAGCGTGGGGACTAGCGTACCCTACGAGCAGTACTTC. This chain joins TRBV9 and TRBJ2-7, with 10 bases aligning to TRBD2. CDR3 length: 15 amino acids. Unmatched junction bases numbered 4, after V lost 2 bases and J lost 2 bases. Per germline, CDR1 SGDLS and CDR2 YYNGEE.

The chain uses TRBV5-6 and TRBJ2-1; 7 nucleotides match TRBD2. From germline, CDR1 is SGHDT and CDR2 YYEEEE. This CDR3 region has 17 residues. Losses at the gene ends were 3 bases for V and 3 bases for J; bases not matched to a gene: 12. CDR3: CASSSSSGAGFYNEQFF. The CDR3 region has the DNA TGTGCCAGCAGCTCTAGCTCGGGAGCGGGATTCTACAATGAGCAGTTCTTC.

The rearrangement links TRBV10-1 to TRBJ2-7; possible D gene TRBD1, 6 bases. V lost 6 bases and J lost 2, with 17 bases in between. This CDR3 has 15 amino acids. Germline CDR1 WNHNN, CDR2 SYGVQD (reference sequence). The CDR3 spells CASRGSQGETYEQYF. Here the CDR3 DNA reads TGCGCCAGCAGAGGTTCACAGGGCGAGACCTACGAGCAGTACTTC.

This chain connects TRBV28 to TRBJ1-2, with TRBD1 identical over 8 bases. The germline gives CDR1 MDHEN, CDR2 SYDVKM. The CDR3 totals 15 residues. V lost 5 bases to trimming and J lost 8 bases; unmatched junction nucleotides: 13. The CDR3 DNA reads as TGTGCCAGCAGTCGACAGGGGCTGTCTTTTGGAGGCTACACCTTC. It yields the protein CASSRQGLSFGGYTF.

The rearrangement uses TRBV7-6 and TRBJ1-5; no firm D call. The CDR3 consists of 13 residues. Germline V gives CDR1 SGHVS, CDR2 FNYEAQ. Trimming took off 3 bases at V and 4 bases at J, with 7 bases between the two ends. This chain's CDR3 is CASSLSPNQPQHF. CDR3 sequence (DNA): TGTGCCAGCAGCTTGTCCCCGAATCAGCCCCAGCATTTT.

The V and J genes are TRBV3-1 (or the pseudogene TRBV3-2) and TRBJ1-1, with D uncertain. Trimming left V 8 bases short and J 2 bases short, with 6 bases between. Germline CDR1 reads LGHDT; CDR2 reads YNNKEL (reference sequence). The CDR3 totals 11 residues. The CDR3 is CASGANTEAFF. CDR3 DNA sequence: TGTGCCAGCGGAGCCAACACTGAAGCTTTCTTT.

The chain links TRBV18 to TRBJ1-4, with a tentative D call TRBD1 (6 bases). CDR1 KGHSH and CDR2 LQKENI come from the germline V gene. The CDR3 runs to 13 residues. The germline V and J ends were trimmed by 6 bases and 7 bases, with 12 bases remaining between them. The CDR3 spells CASSLGASEKLFF. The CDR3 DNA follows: TGTGCCAGCTCTCTGGGGGCGAGTGAAAAACTGTTTTTT.

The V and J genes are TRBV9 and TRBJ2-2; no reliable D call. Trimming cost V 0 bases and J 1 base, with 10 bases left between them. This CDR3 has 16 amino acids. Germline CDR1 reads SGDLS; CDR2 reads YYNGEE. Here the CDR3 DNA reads TGTGCCAGCAGCGTAGGTGGCCGTTGGAACACCGGGGAGCTGTTTTTT. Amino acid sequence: CASSVGGRWNTGELFF.

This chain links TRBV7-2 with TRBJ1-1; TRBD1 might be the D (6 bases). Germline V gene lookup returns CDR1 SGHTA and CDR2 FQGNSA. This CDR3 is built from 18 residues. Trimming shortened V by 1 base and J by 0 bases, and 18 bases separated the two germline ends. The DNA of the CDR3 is TGTGCCAGCAGCTTAGTTCGCACAGGGAATTCCGTGAACACTGAAGCTTTCTTT. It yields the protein CASSLVRTGNSVNTEAFF.

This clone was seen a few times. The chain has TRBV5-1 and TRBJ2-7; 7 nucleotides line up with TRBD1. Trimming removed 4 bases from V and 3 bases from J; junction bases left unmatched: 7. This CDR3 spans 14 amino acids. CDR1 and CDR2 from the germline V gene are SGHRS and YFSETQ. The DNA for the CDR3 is TGCGCCAGCAGCCCGGGACAGATAAACTACGAGCAGTACTTC. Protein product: CASSPGQINYEQYF.

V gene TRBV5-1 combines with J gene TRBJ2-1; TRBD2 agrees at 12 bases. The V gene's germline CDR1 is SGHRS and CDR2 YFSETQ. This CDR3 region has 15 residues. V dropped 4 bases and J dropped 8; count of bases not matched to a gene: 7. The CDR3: CASSPQTSGSYEQFF. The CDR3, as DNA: TGCGCCAGCAGCCCTCAGACTAGCGGGAGTTATGAGCAGTTCTTC.

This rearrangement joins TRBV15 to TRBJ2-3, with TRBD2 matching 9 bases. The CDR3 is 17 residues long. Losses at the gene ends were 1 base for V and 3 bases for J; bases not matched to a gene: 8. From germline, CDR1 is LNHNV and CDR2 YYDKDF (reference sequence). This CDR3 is CATSRGRSGGYTDTQYF. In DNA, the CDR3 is TGTGCCACCAGCAGAGGACGTAGCGGGGGATATACAGATACGCAGTATTTT. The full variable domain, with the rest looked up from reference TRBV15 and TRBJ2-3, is DAMVIQNPRYQVTQFGKPVTLSCSQTLNHNVMYWYQQKSSQAPKLLFHYYDKDFNNEADTPDNFQSRRPNTSFCFLDIRSPGLGDTAMYLCATSRGRSGGYTDTQYFGPGTRLTVL.

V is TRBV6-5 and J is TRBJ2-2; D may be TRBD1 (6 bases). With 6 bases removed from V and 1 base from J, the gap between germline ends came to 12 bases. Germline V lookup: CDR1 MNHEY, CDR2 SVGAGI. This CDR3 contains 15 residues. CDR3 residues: CASSRRQENTGELFF. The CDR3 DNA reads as TGTGCCAGCAGCCGCCGACAGGAGAACACCGGGGAGCTGTTTTTT.

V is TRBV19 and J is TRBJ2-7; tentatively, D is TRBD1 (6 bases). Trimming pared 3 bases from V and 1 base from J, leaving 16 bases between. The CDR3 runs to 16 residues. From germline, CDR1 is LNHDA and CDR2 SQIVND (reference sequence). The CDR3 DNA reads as TGTGCCAGTAGTATCGGGTCAGGGGCCAAATCCTACGAGCAGTACTTC. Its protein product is CASSIGSGAKSYEQYF.

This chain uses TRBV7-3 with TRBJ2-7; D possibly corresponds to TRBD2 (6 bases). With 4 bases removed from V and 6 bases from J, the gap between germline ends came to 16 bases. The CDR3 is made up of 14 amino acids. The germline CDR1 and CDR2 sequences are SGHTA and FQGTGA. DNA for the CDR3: TGTGCCAGCAGCTCGGCGGGATGGGAGAGCGAGCAGTACTTC. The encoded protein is CASSSAGWESEQYF. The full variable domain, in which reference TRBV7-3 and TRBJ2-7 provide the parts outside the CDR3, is GAGVSQTPSNKVTEKGKYVELRCDPISGHTALYWYRQSLGQGPEFLIYFQGTGAADDSGLPNDRFFAVRPEGSVSTLKIQRTERGDSAVYLCASSSAGWESEQYFGPGTRLTVT.

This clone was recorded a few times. CDR3 in DNA: TGTGCCAGTAGACTAAGCGGGGTCCAGGAGCAGTACTTC. It yields the protein CASRLSGVQEQYF. This chain uses TRBV19 with TRBJ2-7, with 7 bases aligning to TRBD2. CDR3 size: 13 residues. Looked up from germline, CDR1 is LNHDA and CDR2 is SQIVND (reference sequence). With V trimmed by 6 bases and J by 7 bases, 9 bases remained unmatched.

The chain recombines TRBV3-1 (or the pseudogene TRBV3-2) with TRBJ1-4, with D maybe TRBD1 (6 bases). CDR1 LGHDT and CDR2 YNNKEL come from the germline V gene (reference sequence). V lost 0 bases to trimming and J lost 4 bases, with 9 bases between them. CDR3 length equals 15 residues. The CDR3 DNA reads TGTGCCAGCAGCCAAGAGGGACAAGGTAATGAAAAACTGTTTTTT. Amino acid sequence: CASSQEGQGNEKLFF.

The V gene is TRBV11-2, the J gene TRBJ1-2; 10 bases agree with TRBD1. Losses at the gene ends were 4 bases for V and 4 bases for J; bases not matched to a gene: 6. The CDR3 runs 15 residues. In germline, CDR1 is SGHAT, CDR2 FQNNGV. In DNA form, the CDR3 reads TGTGCCAGCAGCTCCCGGGACAGGGGCGCCTATGGCTACACCTTC. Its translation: CASSSRDRGAYGYTF. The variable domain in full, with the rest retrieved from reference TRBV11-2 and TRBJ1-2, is EAGVAQSPRYKIIEKRQSVAFWCNPISGHATLYWYQQILGQGPKLLIQFQNNGVVDDSQLPKDRFSAERLKGVDSTLKIQPAKLEDSAVYLCASSSRDRGAYGYTFGSGTRLTVV.

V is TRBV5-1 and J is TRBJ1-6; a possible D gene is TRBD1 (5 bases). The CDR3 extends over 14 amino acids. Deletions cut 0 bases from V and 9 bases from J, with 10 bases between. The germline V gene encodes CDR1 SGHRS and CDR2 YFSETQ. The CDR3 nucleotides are TGCGCCAGCAGCTTGGCGAGGGGAGGTTCACCCCTCCACTTT. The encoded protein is CASSLARGGSPLHF. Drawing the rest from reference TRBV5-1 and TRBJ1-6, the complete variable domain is KAGVTQTPRYLIKTRGQQVTLSCSPISGHRSVSWYQQTPGQGLQFLFEYFSETQRNKGNFPGRFSGRQFSNSRSEMNVSTLELGDSALYLCASSLARGGSPLHFGNGTRLTVT.

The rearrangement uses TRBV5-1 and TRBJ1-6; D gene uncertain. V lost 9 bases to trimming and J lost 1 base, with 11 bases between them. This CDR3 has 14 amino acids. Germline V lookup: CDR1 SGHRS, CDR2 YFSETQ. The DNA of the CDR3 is TGCGCCAAGTTTGAGCGATCCTATAATTCACCCCTCCACTTT. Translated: CAKFERSYNSPLHF. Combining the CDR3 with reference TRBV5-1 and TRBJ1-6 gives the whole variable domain KAGVTQTPRYLIKTRGQQVTLSCSPISGHRSVSWYQQTPGQGLQFLFEYFSETQRNKGNFPGRFSGRQFSNSRSEMNVSTLELGDSALYLCAKFERSYNSPLHFGNGTRLTVT.